A selection of T cell receptor beta chains follows, all from one sample in a study of beta chain features in type 1 diabetes. Repertoires were generated with immunoSEQ multiplex PCR, while TCRdb's copy carries only in-frame clones and drops some. The sample consists of 25,000 to 30,000 clones, approximately 51% of them appearing once. Sequences were obtained from Tregs from blood. These receptors all come from a woman aged 18 to 35 with type 1 diabetes. CDR3s include the opening cysteine and the closing phenylalanine or tryptophan. Fields, in order: CDR3 DNA, CDR3 protein, V gene, clone size, J gene, D gene. The D gene is left open where the match is weak. Clone sizes are given selectively: once, few, many, or a class where the clone is expanded.

CDR3nt: TGTGCCAGCAGTTTAAGGACAGGGGTCAATCAGCCCCAGCATTTT
CDR3aa: CASSLRTGVNQPQHF
v_gene: TRBV27
abundance: .
j_gene: TRBJ1-5
d_gene: TRBD1

CDR3nt: TGTGCCAGTTTCCCGACAGGGAGCTCTGGGGCCAACGTCCTGACTTTC
CDR3aa: CASFPTGSSGANVLTF
v_gene: TRBV19
abundance: .
j_gene: TRBJ2-6
d_gene: TRBD1

CDR3nt: TGCGCCAGCAGTGAACTGGTGGGAGATGGCTACAATGAGCAGTTCTTC
CDR3aa: CASSELVGDGYNEQFF
v_gene: TRBV10-1
abundance: .
j_gene: TRBJ2-1
d_gene: .

CDR3nt: TGTGCCTGGACCGGGACAGCATCTTACGAGCAGTACTTC
CDR3aa: CAWTGTASYEQYF
v_gene: TRBV30
abundance: .
j_gene: TRBJ2-7
d_gene: TRBD1

CDR3nt: TGCGCCAGCAGCCGGGGAGATGGGTACGAGCAGTACTTC
CDR3aa: CASSRGDGYEQYF
v_gene: TRBV5-1
abundance: .
j_gene: TRBJ2-7
d_gene: .

CDR3nt: TGTGCCTGGAGCGTGGGGAGACGCACTGAAGCTTTCTTT
CDR3aa: CAWSVGRRTEAFF
v_gene: TRBV30
abundance: few
j_gene: TRBJ1-1
d_gene: .

CDR3nt: TGTGCCAGCAGTTGGACTAGCGGGAACACCGGGGAGCTGTTTTTT
CDR3aa: CASSWTSGNTGELFF
v_gene: TRBV6-6
abundance: .
j_gene: TRBJ2-2
d_gene: TRBD2

CDR3nt: TGTGCCAGTAGTATAGATCGGAGTAGGCCGACTAGCGGGAGGTTGGCTACGCAGTATTTT
CDR3aa: CASSIDRSRPTSGRLATQYF
v_gene: TRBV19
abundance: few
j_gene: TRBJ2-3
d_gene: TRBD2

CDR3nt: TGTGCCAGCAGCTTAGGACGGGGGACAGGCGGCTACACCTTC
CDR3aa: CASSLGRGTGGYTF
v_gene: TRBV11-2
abundance: .
j_gene: TRBJ1-2
d_gene: TRBD1

CDR3nt: TGTGCCAGCGGCGGGGGGCGGTCCTACAATGAGCAGTTCTTC
CDR3aa: CASGGGRSYNEQFF
v_gene: TRBV28
abundance: .
j_gene: TRBJ2-1
d_gene: TRBD2

CDR3nt: TGTGCCAGGTCAGGGGGCGGACACACAGATACGCAGTATTTT
CDR3aa: CARSGGGHTDTQYF
v_gene: TRBV10-3
abundance: few
j_gene: TRBJ2-3
d_gene: TRBD1

CDR3nt: TGTGCCAGCAGCTTAGCGGGCGCGGGAGGGCCCCAAGAGACCCAGTACTTC
CDR3aa: CASSLAGAGGPQETQYF
v_gene: TRBV7-2
abundance: few
j_gene: TRBJ2-5
d_gene: TRBD2

CDR3nt: TGTGCCATCCGCGGACTAGCGGGAGAGAGCTCCTACAATGAGCAGTTCTTC
CDR3aa: CAIRGLAGESSYNEQFF
v_gene: TRBV10-3
abundance: .
j_gene: TRBJ2-1
d_gene: TRBD2

CDR3nt: TGTGCCAGCAGTTTCGAAAGGTCTAGCGGGACGAGTTCCTACGAGCAGTACTTC
CDR3aa: CASSFERSSGTSSYEQYF
v_gene: TRBV27
abundance: .
j_gene: TRBJ2-7
d_gene: TRBD2

CDR3nt: TGTGCCTGGAGTGTACGGACTAGCGGGAGCAATGAGCAGTTCTTC
CDR3aa: CAWSVRTSGSNEQFF
v_gene: TRBV30
abundance: .
j_gene: TRBJ2-1
d_gene: TRBD2

CDR3nt: TGTGCCAGTAGCCCCAATGGCGCAGGGCTCAATGAGCAGTTCTTC
CDR3aa: CASSPNGAGLNEQFF
v_gene: TRBV19
abundance: few
j_gene: TRBJ2-1
d_gene: .

CDR3nt: TGTGCCAGCAGCCGCCGGGACTATGAGACCCAGTACTTC
CDR3aa: CASSRRDYETQYF
v_gene: TRBV7-8
abundance: .
j_gene: TRBJ2-5
d_gene: TRBD2

CDR3nt: TGTGCCACCAGCACTACAACGGCAGGGCAGTTTAATCAGCCCCAGCATTTT
CDR3aa: CATSTTTAGQFNQPQHF
v_gene: TRBV15
abundance: few
j_gene: TRBJ1-5
d_gene: .

CDR3nt: TGTGCCAGCAGCTTGCAGGGACTGGAGACCCAGTACTTC
CDR3aa: CASSLQGLETQYF
v_gene: TRBV7-3
abundance: .
j_gene: TRBJ2-5
d_gene: .

CDR3nt: TGTGCCAGCTACAGGGGCGGCGTTAACACTGAAGCTTTCTTT
CDR3aa: CASYRGGVNTEAFF
v_gene: TRBV7-2
abundance: few
j_gene: TRBJ1-1
d_gene: TRBD1

CDR3nt: TGTGCCAGCTCACCCGTTTTACAGGGAAACTATGGCTACACCTTC
CDR3aa: CASSPVLQGNYGYTF
v_gene: TRBV18
abundance: .
j_gene: TRBJ1-2
d_gene: .

CDR3nt: TGTGCCAGCAGCATAGCGGGAGGGGCCGGCAATGAGCAGTTCTTC
CDR3aa: CASSIAGGAGNEQFF
v_gene: TRBV7-2
abundance: .
j_gene: TRBJ2-1
d_gene: TRBD2

CDR3nt: TGCGCCAGCAGTGATGGTAGCGGGAGCCACAATGAGCAGTTCTTC
CDR3aa: CASSDGSGSHNEQFF
v_gene: TRBV10-1
abundance: .
j_gene: TRBJ2-1
d_gene: TRBD2

CDR3nt: TGTGCCAGCAGCTTCGGACAGGGAGCTTCACCCCTCCACTTT
CDR3aa: CASSFGQGASPLHF
v_gene: TRBV7-9
abundance: .
j_gene: TRBJ1-6
d_gene: TRBD1

CDR3nt: TGTGCCACCAAGGACAGGGGCGCCGCTCAGACTAACTATGGCTACACCTTC
CDR3aa: CATKDRGAAQTNYGYTF
v_gene: TRBV10-3
abundance: .
j_gene: TRBJ1-2
d_gene: TRBD1

CDR3nt: TGTGCCAGCAGCTTCGGAGGGGCGGACTATGGCTACACCTTC
CDR3aa: CASSFGGADYGYTF
v_gene: TRBV7-2
abundance: few
j_gene: TRBJ1-2
d_gene: .

CDR3nt: TGTGCCAGCAGCTTAGTGTCAGGGGGCGATCAGCCCCAGCATTTT
CDR3aa: CASSLVSGGDQPQHF
v_gene: TRBV7-2
abundance: .
j_gene: TRBJ1-5
d_gene: TRBD1

CDR3nt: TGCGCCAGCAGCGTCACAGGGGGTATCTCTGGGGCCAACGTCCTGACTTTC
CDR3aa: CASSVTGGISGANVLTF
v_gene: TRBV5-1
abundance: .
j_gene: TRBJ2-6
d_gene: TRBD1

CDR3nt: TGTGCCAGCAGTTACTCGGCTAGCCCCGGGACCCAGTACTTC
CDR3aa: CASSYSASPGTQYF
v_gene: TRBV6-5
abundance: .
j_gene: TRBJ2-5
d_gene: .

CDR3nt: TGTGCCAGCAGCTTAGTAGTCGGAGGGCCACTCGAGCAGTACTTC
CDR3aa: CASSLVVGGPLEQYF
v_gene: TRBV7-2
abundance: few
j_gene: TRBJ2-7
d_gene: .

CDR3nt: TGTGCCAGCAGCTTGGGACAGCTCCAAGAGACCCAGTACTTC
CDR3aa: CASSLGQLQETQYF
v_gene: TRBV5-8
abundance: once
j_gene: TRBJ2-5
d_gene: .

CDR3nt: TGTGCCAGTTCGGGGGCTAGCGGGATCCCCAATGAGCAGTTCTTC
CDR3aa: CASSGASGIPNEQFF
v_gene: TRBV7-9
abundance: few
j_gene: TRBJ2-1
d_gene: TRBD2

CDR3nt: TGCGCCAGCAGCTTGGCCGTCTTGAACACTGAAGCTTTCTTT
CDR3aa: CASSLAVLNTEAFF
v_gene: TRBV5-1
abundance: few
j_gene: TRBJ1-1
d_gene: .

CDR3nt: TGTGCCAGCAGCCGTGAGACTAGCGGGAGGCAGTACTTC
CDR3aa: CASSRETSGRQYF
v_gene: TRBV7-9
abundance: .
j_gene: TRBJ2-4
d_gene: TRBD2

CDR3nt: TGTGCCAGCAGCTCGGGACTGCCGACTGAAAAACTGTTTTTT
CDR3aa: CASSSGLPTEKLFF
v_gene: TRBV5-8
abundance: .
j_gene: TRBJ1-4
d_gene: .

CDR3nt: TGTGCCAGCAACTTTCAGGGGGCCTACGAGCAGTACTTC
CDR3aa: CASNFQGAYEQYF
v_gene: TRBV2
abundance: .
j_gene: TRBJ2-7
d_gene: TRBD1

CDR3nt: TGTGCCAGCAGCCGGACAGGGGGCGGGAACACTGAAGCTTTCTTT
CDR3aa: CASSRTGGGNTEAFF
v_gene: TRBV7-9
abundance: .
j_gene: TRBJ1-1
d_gene: TRBD1

CDR3nt: TGTGCCTGGAGGGGGGGACTTATCACCGGGGAGCTGTTTTTT
CDR3aa: CAWRGGLITGELFF
v_gene: TRBV30
abundance: .
j_gene: TRBJ2-2
d_gene: .

CDR3nt: TGTGCCAGCAGGGTACTAGCGGGGCCCAACAATGAGCAGTTCTTC
CDR3aa: CASRVLAGPNNEQFF
v_gene: TRBV2
abundance: once
j_gene: TRBJ2-1
d_gene: TRBD2

CDR3nt: TGTGCCAGCAGCTGGGGGGGGCTAGCGGGAGGCGGGGGCAATGAGCAGTTCTTC
CDR3aa: CASSWGGLAGGGGNEQFF
v_gene: TRBV5-4
abundance: few
j_gene: TRBJ2-1
d_gene: TRBD2

CDR3nt: TGTGCCAGCAGCCAAGGGCCGGGGGGGGAGTCCTACGAGCAGTACTTC
CDR3aa: CASSQGPGGESYEQYF
v_gene: TRBV4-2
abundance: .
j_gene: TRBJ2-7
d_gene: TRBD2

CDR3nt: TGTGCCAGCAGCCAGACAGGTGGGTTCTTGTCGAACACTGAAGCTTTCTTT
CDR3aa: CASSQTGGFLSNTEAFF
v_gene: TRBV7-9
abundance: .
j_gene: TRBJ1-1
d_gene: .

CDR3nt: TGTGCCAGCCTCTCTGGGAGGGGACAGGGCTTGAACGAGCAGTACTTC
CDR3aa: CASLSGRGQGLNEQYF
v_gene: TRBV7-2
abundance: few
j_gene: TRBJ2-7
d_gene: TRBD1

CDR3nt: TGCGCCAGCAGCAGGCAGGGGGCTGGCACTGAAGCTTTCTTT
CDR3aa: CASSRQGAGTEAFF
v_gene: TRBV5-1
abundance: .
j_gene: TRBJ1-1
d_gene: TRBD1

CDR3nt: TGCAGTGCTGATACTATCAATGAGCAGTTCTTC
CDR3aa: CSADTINEQFF
v_gene: TRBV20-1
abundance: .
j_gene: TRBJ2-1
d_gene: .

CDR3nt: TGTGCCAGCAGATCAGGGACAGGGGGGAACTATGGCTACACCTTC
CDR3aa: CASRSGTGGNYGYTF
v_gene: TRBV7-9
abundance: .
j_gene: TRBJ1-2
d_gene: TRBD1

CDR3nt: TGTGCCAGCAGCTTCGCGGGAGGGAAAGAGACCCAGTACTTC
CDR3aa: CASSFAGGKETQYF
v_gene: TRBV7-2
abundance: .
j_gene: TRBJ2-5
d_gene: TRBD2

CDR3nt: TGTGCCAGCAGCCGCGGGACTAGCGGGACTAAGCGGGAGCTGTTTTTT
CDR3aa: CASSRGTSGTKRELFF
v_gene: TRBV5-6
abundance: .
j_gene: TRBJ2-2
d_gene: TRBD2

CDR3nt: TGTGCCAGCAGCTTAACGGGTGGACAGGGGATTAATGGCTACACCTTC
CDR3aa: CASSLTGGQGINGYTF
v_gene: TRBV7-2
abundance: once
j_gene: TRBJ1-2
d_gene: TRBD1